This entry is about one TCR beta chain. Its target is not known. The sample belongs to a study of T cell responses to AZD1222 COVID-19 vaccine. Recipients boosted at about 4 weeks or about 12 weeks are pooled. Method: immunoSEQ multiplex PCR; TCRdb's copy keeps in-frame clones and lacks some. The table lists about 94,000 clones, roughly 85% of them singletons. V lost 4 bases to trimming and J lost 5 bases; unmatched junction nucleotides: 6. The CDR3 contains 15 residues. The germline CDR1 and CDR2 sequences are LGHDT and YNNKEL (reference sequence). Study conclusions and caveats: Of the AZD1222 recipients, only 5 or 6 were seropositive at baseline. Spike was spanned by vaccine-associated CD4 TCRs, which were dominant at 160-218 and 743-854.

The chain combines TRBV3-1 (or the pseudogene TRBV3-2) with TRBJ2-3; 10 bases are a match to TRBD1. The source material was peripheral blood, sampled 28 days after the second AZD1222 dose. The sequence came from an adult who received the AZD1222 COVID-19 vaccine. CDR3 region: CASSRMTGGRDTQYF. CDR3 DNA sequence: TGTGCCAGCAGCCGGATGACAGGGGGCAGAGATACGCAGTATTTT.